Described below is a single T cell receptor (beta chain) sequence and its context. Unmatched junction bases numbered 10, after V lost 6 bases and J lost 7 bases. CDR1 and CDR2 (germline): LNHDA, SQIVND (reference sequence). This CDR3 comprises 15 residues. The sample belongs to a study of CD8+ T cells in alopecia areata. This sample's treatment: oral pan-JAK inhibitor, 5-10 mg twice daily. Extracted RNA was reverse transcribed, and the resulting cDNA served as sequencing template. Only in-frame clones appear in the TCRdb table, and some are missing; sequencing was by immunoSEQ multiplex PCR. The sample gives tens of thousands of clones, around 46% of which show up once; roughly 22% is in the top ten.

The clonotype originates from a human donor with alopecia areata. This material consisted of CD8+ T cells sorted from blood, taken at approximately week 36, from a patient treated with tofacitinib. The rearrangement joins TRBV19 to TRBJ1-5; 9 bases line up with TRBD1. The DNA of the CDR3 is TGTGCCAGTAGACCCGGGACAGGGTGGGAACAGCCCCAGCATTTT. Protein sequence: CASRPGTGWEQPQHF. The complete variable domain, with remaining parts taken from reference TRBV19 and TRBJ1-5, reads DGGITQSPKYLFRKEGQNVTLSCEQNLNHDAMYWYRQDPGQGLRLIYYSQIVNDFQKGDIAEGYSVSREKKESFPLTVTSAQKNPTAFYLCASRPGTGWEQPQHFGDGTRLSIL.